This T cell receptor beta chain was sequenced during a study of blood T cells in healthy people across ages. Study information: T cells yielded about one barcoded beta molecule per two cells through template switching.

It was with a sample-barcoded 5' primer and a J-beta primer mix that a second PCR of roughly 7 to 12 cycles was run. Researchers report that a template-switch adaptor with 12 random nucleotides tagged each cDNA molecule. MiXCR, run by TCRdb on the 5' RACE reads, gives a single entry per CDR3 protein. This sample carries about 750,000 distinct CDR3 sequences, 53% of them seen once, and the ten largest clones take about two fifths. Study-wide results and limits: Diversity estimates drawn from one million T cells were deemed underestimates. Shifts in expanded clonotypes may have been confounded by donor CMV status, which was unknown.

This clonotype was seen ten or more times. What it binds is unknown. The germline V gene encodes CDR1 SGHRS and CDR2 YFSETQ. The CDR3 has 12 residues. Trimming stripped 1 base from V and 7 bases from J, with 8 bases between. The sequenced material came from blood. The receptor was derived from an older man in good health. The gene calls are TRBV5-1 and TRBJ1-2; no clear D. CDR3 sequence reads: CASSLSGSGYTF. DNA of the CDR3: TGCGCCAGCAGCTTGTCGGGGTCTGGCTACACCTTC.